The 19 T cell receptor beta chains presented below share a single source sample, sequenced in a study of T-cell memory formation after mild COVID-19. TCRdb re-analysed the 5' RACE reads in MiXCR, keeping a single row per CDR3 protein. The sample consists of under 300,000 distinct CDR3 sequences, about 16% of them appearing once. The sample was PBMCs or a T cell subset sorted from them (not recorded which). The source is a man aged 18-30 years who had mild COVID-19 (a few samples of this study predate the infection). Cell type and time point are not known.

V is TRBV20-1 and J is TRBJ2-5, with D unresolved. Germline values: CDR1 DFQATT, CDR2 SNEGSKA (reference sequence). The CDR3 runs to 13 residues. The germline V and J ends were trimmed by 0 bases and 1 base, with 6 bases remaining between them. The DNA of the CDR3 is TGCAGTGCTAGAGATCAGGCCCAAGAGACCCAGTACTTC. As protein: CSARDQAQETQYF.

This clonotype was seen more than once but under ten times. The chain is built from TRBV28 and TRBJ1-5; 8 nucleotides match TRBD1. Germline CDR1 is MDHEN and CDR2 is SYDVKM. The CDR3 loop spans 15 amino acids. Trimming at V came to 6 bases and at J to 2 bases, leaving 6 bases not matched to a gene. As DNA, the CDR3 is TGTGCCAGCAGCACAGAGGGACAGGGCAATCAGCCCCAGCATTTT. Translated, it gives CASSTEGQGNQPQHF. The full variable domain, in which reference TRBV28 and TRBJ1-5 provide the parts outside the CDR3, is DVKVTQSSRYLVKRTGEKVFLECVQDMDHENMFWYRQDPGLGLRLIYFSYDVKMKEKGDIPEGYSVSREKKERFSLILESASTNQTSMYLCASSTEGQGNQPQHFGDGTRLSIL.

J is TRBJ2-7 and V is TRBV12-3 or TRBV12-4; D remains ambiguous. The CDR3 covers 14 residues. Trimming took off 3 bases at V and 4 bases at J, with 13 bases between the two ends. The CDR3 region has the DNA TGTGCCAGCAGTTTGGGCCAGCCCCGTTACGAGCAGTACTTC. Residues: CASSLGQPRYEQYF.

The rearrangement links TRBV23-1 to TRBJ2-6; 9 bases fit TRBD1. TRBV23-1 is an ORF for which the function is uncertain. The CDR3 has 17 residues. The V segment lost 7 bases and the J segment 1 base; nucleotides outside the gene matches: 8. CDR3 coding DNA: TGCGCCAGCACGGGGACAGGGAAAGAATCTGGGGCCAACGTCCTGACTTTC. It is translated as CASTGTGKESGANVLTF.

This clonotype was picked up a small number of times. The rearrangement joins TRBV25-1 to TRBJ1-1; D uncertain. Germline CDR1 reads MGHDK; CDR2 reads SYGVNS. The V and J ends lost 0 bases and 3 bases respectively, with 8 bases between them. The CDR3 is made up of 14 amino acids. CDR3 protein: CASSEYGRDTEAFF. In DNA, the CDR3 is TGTGCCAGCAGTGAATACGGTAGGGACACTGAAGCTTTCTTT.

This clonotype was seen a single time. The DNA of the CDR3 is TGTGCCAGGAGGGGGCGTAATCAGCCCCAGCATTTT. Protein sequence: CARRGRNQPQHF. The V gene is TRBV12-3 or TRBV12-4, the J gene TRBJ1-5; 7 bases align to TRBD1. There are 12 residues in the CDR3. V was clipped by 9 bases and J by 4 bases; unmatched bases: 3.

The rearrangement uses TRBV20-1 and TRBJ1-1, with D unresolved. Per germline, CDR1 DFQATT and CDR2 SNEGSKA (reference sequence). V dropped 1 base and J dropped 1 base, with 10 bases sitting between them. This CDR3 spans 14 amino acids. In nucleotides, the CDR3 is TGCAGTGCTAGAGCGGCGGCAGGGAACACTGAAGCTTTCTTT. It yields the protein CSARAAAGNTEAFF.

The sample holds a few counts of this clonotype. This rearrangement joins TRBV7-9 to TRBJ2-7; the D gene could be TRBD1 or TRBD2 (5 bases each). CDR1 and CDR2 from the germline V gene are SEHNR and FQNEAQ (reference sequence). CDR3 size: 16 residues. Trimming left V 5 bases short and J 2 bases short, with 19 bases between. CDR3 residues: CASSRLTGPIPYEQYV. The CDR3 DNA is TGTGCCAGCAGCCGCTTAACGGGGCCAATACCCTACGAGCAGTACGTC.

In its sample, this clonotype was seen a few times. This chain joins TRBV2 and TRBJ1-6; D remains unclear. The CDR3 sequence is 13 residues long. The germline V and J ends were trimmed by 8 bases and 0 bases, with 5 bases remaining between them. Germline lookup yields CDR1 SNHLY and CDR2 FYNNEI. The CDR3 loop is CASLDSYNSPLHF. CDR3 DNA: TGTGCCAGCCTGGACTCCTATAATTCACCCCTCCACTTT.

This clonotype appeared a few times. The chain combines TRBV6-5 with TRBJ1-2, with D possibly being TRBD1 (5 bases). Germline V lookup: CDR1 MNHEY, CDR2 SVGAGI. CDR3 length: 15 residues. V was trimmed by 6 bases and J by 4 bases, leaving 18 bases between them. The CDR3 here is CASRPRQILGYGYTF. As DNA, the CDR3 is TGTGCCAGCAGGCCCCGACAGATCTTAGGCTATGGCTACACCTTC.

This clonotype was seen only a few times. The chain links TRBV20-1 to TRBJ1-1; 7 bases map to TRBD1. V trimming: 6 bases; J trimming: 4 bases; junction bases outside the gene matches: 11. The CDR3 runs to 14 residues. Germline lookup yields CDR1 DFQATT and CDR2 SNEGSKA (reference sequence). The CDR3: CSATDRRSSTEAFF. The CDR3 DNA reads TGCAGTGCCACGGACAGGAGGTCCAGCACTGAAGCTTTCTTT.

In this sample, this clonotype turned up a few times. As DNA, the CDR3 is TGCAGTGCTCCTCTTAGCGGGCCTATCGTGAATGAGCAGTTCTTC. Residues: CSAPLSGPIVNEQFF. The V gene is TRBV20-1, the J gene TRBJ2-1; 7 bases map to TRBD2. With V trimmed by 5 bases and J by 7 bases, 14 bases remained unmatched. Germline CDR1 DFQATT, CDR2 SNEGSKA (reference sequence). The CDR3 consists of 15 residues.

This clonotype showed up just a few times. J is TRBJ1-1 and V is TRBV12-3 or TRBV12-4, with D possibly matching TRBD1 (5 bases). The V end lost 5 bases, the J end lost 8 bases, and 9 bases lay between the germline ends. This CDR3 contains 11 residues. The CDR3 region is CASSQGREAFF. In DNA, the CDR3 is TGTGCCAGCAGTCAGGGTAGAGAAGCTTTCTTT.

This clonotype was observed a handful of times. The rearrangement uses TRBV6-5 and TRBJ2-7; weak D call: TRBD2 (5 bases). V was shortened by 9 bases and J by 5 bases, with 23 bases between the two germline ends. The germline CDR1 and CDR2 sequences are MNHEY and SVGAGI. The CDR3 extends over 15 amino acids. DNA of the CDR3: TGTGCCAGTCGGCGGGCGACCCTACTCCGGGACGAGCAGTACTTC. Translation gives CASRRATLLRDEQYF.

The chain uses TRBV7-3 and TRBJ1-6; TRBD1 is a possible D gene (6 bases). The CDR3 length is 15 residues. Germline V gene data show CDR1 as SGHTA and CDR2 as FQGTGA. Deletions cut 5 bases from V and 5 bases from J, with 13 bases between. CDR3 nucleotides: TGTGCCAGCAGCCCGAACGGGGGGCATAATTCACCCCTCCACTTT. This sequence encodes CASSPNGGHNSPLHF.

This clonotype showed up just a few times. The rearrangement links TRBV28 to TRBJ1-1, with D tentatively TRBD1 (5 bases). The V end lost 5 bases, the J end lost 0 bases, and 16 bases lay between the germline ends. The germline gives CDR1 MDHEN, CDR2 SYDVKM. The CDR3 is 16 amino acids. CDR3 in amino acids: CASSLGEILMNTEAFF. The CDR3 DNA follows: TGTGCCAGCAGTCTGGGGGAGATACTGATGAACACTGAAGCTTTCTTT.

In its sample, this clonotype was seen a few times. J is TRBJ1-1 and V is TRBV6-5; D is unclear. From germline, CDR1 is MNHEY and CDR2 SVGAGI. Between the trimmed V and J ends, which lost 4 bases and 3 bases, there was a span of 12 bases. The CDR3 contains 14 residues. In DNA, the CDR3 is TGTGCCAGCAGTTCAACGGGTGGTGACACTGAAGCTTTCTTT. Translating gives CASSSTGGDTEAFF.

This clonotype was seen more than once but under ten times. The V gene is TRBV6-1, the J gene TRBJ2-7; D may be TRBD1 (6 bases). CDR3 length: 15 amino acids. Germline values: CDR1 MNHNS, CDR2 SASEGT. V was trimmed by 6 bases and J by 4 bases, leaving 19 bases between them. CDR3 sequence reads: CASSPRQAGGYEQYV. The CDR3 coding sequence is TGTGCCAGCAGCCCTCGACAGGCCGGAGGTTACGAGCAGTACGTC.

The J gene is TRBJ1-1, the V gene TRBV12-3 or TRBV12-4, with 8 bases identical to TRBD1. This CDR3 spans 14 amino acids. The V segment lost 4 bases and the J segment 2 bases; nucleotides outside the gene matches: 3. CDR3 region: CASSYTGGNTEAFF. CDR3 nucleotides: TGTGCCAGCAGTTATACAGGGGGTAACACTGAAGCTTTCTTT.